The 23 T cell receptor beta chains in this list originate from one sample, sequenced in a study of blood T cell repertoires in COVID-19. TCRdb's copy holds only in-frame clones and misses some; the assay was immunoSEQ multiplex PCR. The table records about 190,000 clones, roughly 89% of them present only once. Specimen: PBMCs or T cells enriched from blood (not recorded which). These receptors all come from a woman in her twenties or thirties who had been exposed to COVID-19.

The chain has TRBV19 and TRBJ2-2, with 7 positions matching TRBD1. The CDR3 length is 15 residues. V shed 2 bases and J 5 bases; nucleotides not matched to a gene: 5. Germline values: CDR1 LNHDA, CDR2 SQIVND (reference sequence). This CDR3 reads CASSIRGGKTGELFF. The CDR3 DNA is TGTGCCAGTAGTATAAGAGGGGGCAAGACCGGGGAGCTGTTTTTT.

As for this clone: One end of the junction is discordant with germline, which a read error may explain. The V and J genes are TRBV7-7 and TRBJ2-5; D perhaps matches TRBD1 (6 bases). The CDR3 consists of 20 residues. CDR1 and CDR2 from the germline V gene are SSHAT and FNYEAQ (reference sequence). The CDR3 sequence: CASSLEEYGLTGTNQETQYF. For the CDR3, the DNA is TGTGCTAGCAGCTTAGAAGAGTACGGCCTAACCGGGACAAATCAAGAGACCCAGTACTTC.

This sequence joins TRBV11-2 and TRBJ2-7; the D gene is possibly TRBD1 (6 bases). The germline V and J ends were trimmed by 3 bases and 0 bases, with 12 bases remaining between them. Germline V CDR1 and CDR2: SGHAT, FQNNGV. This CDR3 comprises 15 residues. For the CDR3, the DNA is TGTGCCAGCAGCTTTGTCGACAGGAACTCCTACGAGCAGTACTTC. Its translation: CASSFVDRNSYEQYF.

V is TRBV7-9 and J is TRBJ2-7, with D perhaps TRBD2 (6 bases). Deletions cut 2 bases from V and 1 base from J, with 12 bases between. The CDR3 is 15 amino acids. Per germline, CDR1 SEHNR and CDR2 FQNEAQ (reference sequence). CDR3 nucleotides: TGTGCCAGCAGCTTAATCGCGGCGGGGTCCTACGAGCAGTACTTC. Protein product: CASSLIAAGSYEQYF. The full variable domain, with the rest looked up from reference TRBV7-9 and TRBJ2-7, is DTGVSQNPRHKITKRGQNVTFRCDPISEHNRLYWYRQTLGQGPEFLTYFQNEAQLEKSRLLSDRFSAERPKGSFSTLEIQRTEQGDSAMYLCASSLIAAGSYEQYFGPGTRLTVT.

V usage is TRBV11-2 and J usage is TRBJ2-1; TRBD2 aligns across 7 bases. V lost 1 base to trimming and J lost 5 bases; unmatched junction nucleotides: 14. CDR3 length: 18 amino acids. CDR1 and CDR2 (germline): SGHAT, FQNNGV. CDR3 in DNA: TGTGCCAGCAGCTTAGTGGTTCTAGCGGCAATTCCTAACAATGAGCAGTTCTTC. Its translation is CASSLVVLAAIPNNEQFF.

This clone was picked up a small number of times. The V and J genes are TRBV27 and TRBJ1-1; 8 positions agree with TRBD1. Germline V CDR1 and CDR2: MNHEY, SMNVEV (reference sequence). This CDR3 is 13 amino acids long. V lost 6 bases and J lost 4; bases outside the gene matches: 4. The CDR3 coding sequence is TGTGCCAGCAGGGACGGACAGGGCACTGAAGCTTTCTTT. Its protein is CASRDGQGTEAFF.

The chain employs TRBV29-1 and TRBJ2-2; maybe TRBD2 (5 bases). The germline V and J ends were trimmed by 6 bases and 3 bases, with 14 bases remaining between them. This CDR3 is 14 amino acids long. Germline CDR1 SQVTM, CDR2 ANQGSEA. The chain's CDR3 is CSVTDGVDTGELFF. The CDR3 DNA is TGCAGCGTCACCGACGGGGTTGACACCGGGGAGCTGTTTTTT.

This chain joins TRBV11-3 and TRBJ1-1; D is uncertain. The V gene's germline CDR1 is SGHNT and CDR2 YENEEA. V was cut by 2 bases and J by 0 bases, with 4 bases left in between. This CDR3 region has 13 residues. CDR3 residues: CASSLQMNTEAFF. CDR3 nucleotides: TGTGCCAGCAGCTTACAGATGAACACTGAAGCTTTCTTT.

The rearrangement uses TRBV7-2 and TRBJ1-1; D ambiguous. Germline V lookup: CDR1 SGHTA, CDR2 FQGNSA. Trimming removed 6 bases at V and 5 bases at J, with 10 bases between. The CDR3 sequence is 12 residues long. The CDR3 DNA sequence: TGTGCCAGCAGATATGTCGTGACTGAAGCTTTCTTT. The encoded protein is CASRYVVTEAFF.

This clone was counted only a few times. V usage is TRBV19 and J usage is TRBJ1-5, with a tentative D call TRBD1 (5 bases). Germline V CDR1 and CDR2: LNHDA, SQIVND (reference sequence). CDR3 length: 13 residues. V lost 6 bases and J lost 7, with 13 bases in between. The CDR3 DNA is TGTGCCAGTAGGGGGGGTGTGAGCCAGCCCCAGCATTTT. Its protein product is CASRGGVSQPQHF.

The CDR3 DNA reads TGTGCCAGCAGTTTGGAGGGTGGTAATTCACCCCTCCACTTT. As protein: CASSLEGGNSPLHF. This chain joins TRBV2 and TRBJ1-6; D not resolved. Looked up from germline, CDR1 is SNHLY and CDR2 is FYNNEI. This CDR3 has 14 amino acids. The V gene lost 5 bases and the J gene lost 6 bases, with 11 bases spanning the gap.

This clone was picked up one time. The chain carries TRBV19 and TRBJ1-6; 7 bases agree with TRBD1. V shed 1 base and J 10 bases; nucleotides not matched to a gene: 1. Germline CDR1 is LNHDA and CDR2 is SQIVND (reference sequence). This CDR3 comprises 13 residues. Written as DNA, the CDR3 is TGTGCCAGTAGTATAGGGGGACAGTCACCCCTCCACTTT. Translating gives CASSIGGQSPLHF.

The J gene is TRBJ2-1, the V gene TRBV5-6; no firm D call. Germline lookup yields CDR1 SGHDT and CDR2 YYEEEE. The CDR3 extends over 14 amino acids. V was trimmed by 0 bases and J by 2 bases, leaving 6 bases between them. The DNA for the CDR3 is TGTGCCAGCAGCTTGGGCCAGACCTACAATGAGCAGTTCTTC. Translating it yields CASSLGQTYNEQFF.

The chain combines TRBV28 with TRBJ1-2, with a weak D call TRBD1 (5 bases). This CDR3 region has 14 residues. Trimming pared 10 bases from V and 7 bases from J, leaving 22 bases between. The V gene's germline CDR1 is MDHEN and CDR2 SYDVKM. As DNA, the CDR3 is TGTGCCATCAGGGAGTTCAGGGTCCTGCTTGGCTACACCTTC. As protein: CAIREFRVLLGYTF.

The V and J genes are TRBV19 and TRBJ2-5, with a tentative D call TRBD2 (6 bases). CDR1 and CDR2 from the germline V gene are LNHDA and SQIVND (reference sequence). V shed 3 bases and J shed 3 bases, with 8 bases lying between them. The CDR3 contains 13 residues. The CDR3 here is CASSISGEETQYF. The CDR3 nucleotides read TGTGCCAGTAGTATCTCGGGGGAAGAGACCCAGTACTTC.

The chain combines TRBV5-1 with TRBJ1-2; D possibly corresponds to TRBD1 (6 bases). The CDR3 contains 15 residues. V dropped 0 bases and J dropped 3 bases, with 12 bases sitting between them. Per the germline V gene, CDR1 is SGHRS and CDR2 is YFSETQ. CDR3 loop: CASSLVGGRDYGYTF. The CDR3, as DNA: TGCGCCAGCAGCTTGGTGGGGGGGCGCGACTATGGCTACACCTTC. Full variable domain (remainder filled in from reference TRBV5-1 and TRBJ1-2): KAGVTQTPRYLIKTRGQQVTLSCSPISGHRSVSWYQQTPGQGLQFLFEYFSETQRNKGNFPGRFSGRQFSNSRSEMNVSTLELGDSALYLCASSLVGGRDYGYTFGSGTRLTVV.

The rearrangement links TRBV4-1 to TRBJ1-6; 7 positions match TRBD1. Germline V CDR1 and CDR2: MGHRA, YSYEKL. The trim removed 3 bases at V and 10 bases at J, leaving 9 bases unmatched. The CDR3 is 15 residues long. The CDR3 bases are TGCGCCAGCAGCCACCGACAGGGACTCGAATCACCCCTCCACTTT. Amino acids: CASSHRQGLESPLHF.

The chain recombines TRBV7-9 with TRBJ2-7, with TRBD2 identical over 7 bases. The germline V gene has CDR1 SEHNR and CDR2 FQNEAQ (reference sequence). The CDR3 consists of 13 residues. The junction had 8 bases not matched to a gene; V was cut back by 7 bases and J by 5 bases. The DNA for the CDR3 is TGTGCCAGCATGGGGCCAGGGAGGGACGAGCAGTACTTC. This translates into CASMGPGRDEQYF.

The chain links TRBV12-5 to TRBJ2-2, with TRBD1 as a possible D gene (7 bases). V dropped 4 bases and J dropped 4 bases, with 22 bases sitting between them. CDR1 is LGHNT, CDR2 FRNRAP, per germline. The CDR3 extends over 18 amino acids. CDR3 sequence reads: CASGWRDSGTPGTGELFF. Written as DNA, the CDR3 is TGTGCTAGTGGTTGGCGGGACAGTGGTACCCCGGGCACCGGGGAGCTGTTTTTT.

The V and J genes are TRBV10-2 and TRBJ1-5; D gene ambiguous. Trimming left V 3 bases short and J 3 bases short, with 9 bases between. The CDR3 is 14 residues long. Germline V gives CDR1 WSHSY, CDR2 SAAADI. This CDR3 reads CASSEYGANQPQHF. The DNA of the CDR3 is TGCGCCAGCAGTGAATACGGTGCCAATCAGCCCCAGCATTTT.

The chain couples TRBV7-9 to TRBJ1-3, with 10 bases matching TRBD1. Looked up from germline, CDR1 is SEHNR and CDR2 is FQNEAQ (reference sequence). Trimming cost V 5 bases and J 2 bases; bases outside gene matches: 6. This CDR3 is 16 amino acids long. CDR3 protein: CASSQKDRGTGNTIYF. In DNA, the CDR3 is TGTGCCAGCAGCCAAAAGGACAGGGGGACTGGAAACACCATATATTTT.

This clone was observed once. The rearrangement joins TRBV4-3 to TRBJ1-1, with 7 bases aligning to TRBD1. The CDR3 runs to 14 residues. From germline, CDR1 is LGHNA and CDR2 YSLEER. V trimming: 0 bases; J trimming: 8 bases; junction bases outside the gene matches: 6. CDR3 in DNA: TGCGCCAGCAGCCAAGATCACAGGGGTCGCGAAGCTTTCTTT. It is translated as CASSQDHRGREAFF.

The table lists this clone with a few counts. The chain employs TRBV2 and TRBJ1-2; D perhaps matches TRBD1 (6 bases). V was cut by 4 bases and J by 3 bases, with 12 bases left in between. Per the germline V gene, CDR1 is SNHLY and CDR2 is FYNNEI. The CDR3 contains 14 residues. CDR3 sequence (DNA): TGTGCCAGCAGTGTAACAGGGTTAGACTATGGCTACACCTTC. As protein: CASSVTGLDYGYTF.